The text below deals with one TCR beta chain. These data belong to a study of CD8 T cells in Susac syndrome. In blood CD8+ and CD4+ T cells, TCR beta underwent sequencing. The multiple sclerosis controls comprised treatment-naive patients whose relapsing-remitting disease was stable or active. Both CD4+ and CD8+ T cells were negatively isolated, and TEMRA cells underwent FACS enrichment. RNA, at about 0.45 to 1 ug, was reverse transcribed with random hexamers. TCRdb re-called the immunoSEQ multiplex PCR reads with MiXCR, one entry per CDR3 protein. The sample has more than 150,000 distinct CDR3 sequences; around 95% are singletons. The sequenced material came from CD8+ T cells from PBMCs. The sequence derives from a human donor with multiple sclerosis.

CDR3 loop: CATSRPGQSGYEQYV. CDR3 in DNA: TGTGCCACCAGCAGACCCGGCCAAAGCGGCTACGAGCAGTACGTC. The chain links TRBV15 to TRBJ2-7; weak D call: TRBD2 (5 bases). CDR1 and CDR2 (germline): LNHNV, YYDKDF (reference sequence). The CDR3 consists of 15 residues. Deletions cut 2 bases from V and 3 bases from J, with 14 bases between.